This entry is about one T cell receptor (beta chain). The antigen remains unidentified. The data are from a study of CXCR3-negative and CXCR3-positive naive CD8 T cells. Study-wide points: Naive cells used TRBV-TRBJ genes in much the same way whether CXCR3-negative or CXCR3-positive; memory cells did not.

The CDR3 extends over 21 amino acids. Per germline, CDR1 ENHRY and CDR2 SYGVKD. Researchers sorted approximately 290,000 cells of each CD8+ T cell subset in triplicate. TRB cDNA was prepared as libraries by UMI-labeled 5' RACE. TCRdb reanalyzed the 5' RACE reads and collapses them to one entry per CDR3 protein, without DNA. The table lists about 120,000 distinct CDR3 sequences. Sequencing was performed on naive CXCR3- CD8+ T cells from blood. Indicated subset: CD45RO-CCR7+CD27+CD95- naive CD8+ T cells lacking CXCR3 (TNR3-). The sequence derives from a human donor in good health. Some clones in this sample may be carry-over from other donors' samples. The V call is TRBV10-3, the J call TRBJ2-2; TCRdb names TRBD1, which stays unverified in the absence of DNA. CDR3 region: CAITRLTKVRPRGGNTGELFF.